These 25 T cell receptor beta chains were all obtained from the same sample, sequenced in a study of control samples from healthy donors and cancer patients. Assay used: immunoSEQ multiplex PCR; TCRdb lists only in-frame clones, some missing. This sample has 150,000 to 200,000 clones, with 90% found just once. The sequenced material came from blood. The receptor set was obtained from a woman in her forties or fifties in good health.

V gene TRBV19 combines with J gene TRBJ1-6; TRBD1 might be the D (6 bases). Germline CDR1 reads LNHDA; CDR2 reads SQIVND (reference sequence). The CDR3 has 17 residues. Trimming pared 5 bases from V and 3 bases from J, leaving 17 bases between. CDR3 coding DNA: TGTGCCAGTAGTTTATATCGCGGGGACATCTATAATTCACCCCTCCACTTT. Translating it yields CASSLYRGDIYNSPLHF.

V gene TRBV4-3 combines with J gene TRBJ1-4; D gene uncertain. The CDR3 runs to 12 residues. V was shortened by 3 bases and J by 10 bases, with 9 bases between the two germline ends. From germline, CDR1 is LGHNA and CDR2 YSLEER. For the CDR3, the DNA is TGCGCCAGCAGCCAGACAACGGGAAAACTGTTTTTT. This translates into CASSQTTGKLFF.

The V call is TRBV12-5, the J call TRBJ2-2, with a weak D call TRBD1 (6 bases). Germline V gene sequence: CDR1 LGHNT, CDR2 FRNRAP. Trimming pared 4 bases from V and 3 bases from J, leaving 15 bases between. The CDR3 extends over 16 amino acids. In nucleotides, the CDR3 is TGTGCTAGTGGTTCCCGGGCAGGGGTCCACACCGGGGAGCTGTTTTTT. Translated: CASGSRAGVHTGELFF.

In DNA, the CDR3 is TGTGCCAGCAGCCAAGTGGGAGCGATCTATAATTCACCCCTCCACTTT. This codes for CASSQVGAIYNSPLHF. The chain is built from TRBV14 and TRBJ1-6; D gene ambiguous. Trimming removed 1 base from V and 3 bases from J, with 10 bases in between. Germline V gene lookup returns CDR1 SGHDN and CDR2 FVKESK. This CDR3 contains 16 residues. The full variable domain, rest sourced from reference TRBV14 and TRBJ1-6, is EAGVTQFPSHSVIEKGQTVTLRCDPISGHDNLYWYRRVMGKEIKFLLHFVKESKQDESGMPNNRFLAERTGGTYSTLKVQPAELEDSGVYFCASSQVGAIYNSPLHFGNGTRLTVT.

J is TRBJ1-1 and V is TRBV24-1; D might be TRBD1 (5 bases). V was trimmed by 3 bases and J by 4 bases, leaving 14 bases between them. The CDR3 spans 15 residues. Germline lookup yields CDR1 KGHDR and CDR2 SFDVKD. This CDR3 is CATSDAGAPATEAFF. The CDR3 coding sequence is TGTGCCACCAGTGATGCCGGGGCCCCGGCCACTGAAGCTTTCTTT.

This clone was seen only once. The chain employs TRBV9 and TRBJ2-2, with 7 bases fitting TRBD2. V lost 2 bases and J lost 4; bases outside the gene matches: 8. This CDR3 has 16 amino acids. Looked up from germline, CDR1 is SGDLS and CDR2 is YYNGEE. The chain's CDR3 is CASSVRGEGATGELFF. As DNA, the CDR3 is TGTGCCAGCAGCGTCCGGGGGGAAGGTGCCACCGGGGAGCTGTTTTTT.

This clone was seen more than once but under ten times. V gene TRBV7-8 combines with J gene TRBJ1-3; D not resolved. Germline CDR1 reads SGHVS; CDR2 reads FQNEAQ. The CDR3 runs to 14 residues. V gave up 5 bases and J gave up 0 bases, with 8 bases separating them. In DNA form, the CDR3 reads TGTGCCAGCAGCATCCGGGACTCTGGAAACACCATATATTTT. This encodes CASSIRDSGNTIYF.

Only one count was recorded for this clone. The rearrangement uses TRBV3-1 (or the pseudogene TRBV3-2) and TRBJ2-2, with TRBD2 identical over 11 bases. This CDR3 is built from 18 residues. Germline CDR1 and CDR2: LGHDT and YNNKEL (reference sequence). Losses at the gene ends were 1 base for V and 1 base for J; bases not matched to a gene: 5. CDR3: CASSQGLSGRENTGELFF. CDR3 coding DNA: TGTGCCAGCAGCCAAGGACTTAGCGGGAGGGAGAACACCGGGGAGCTGTTTTTT.

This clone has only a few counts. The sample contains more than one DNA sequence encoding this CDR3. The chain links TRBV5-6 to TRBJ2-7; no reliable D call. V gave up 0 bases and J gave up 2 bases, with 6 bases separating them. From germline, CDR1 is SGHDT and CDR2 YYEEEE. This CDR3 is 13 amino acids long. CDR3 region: CASSLAVTYEQYF. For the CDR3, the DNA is TGTGCCAGCAGCTTGGCAGTAACCTACGAGCAGTACTTC.

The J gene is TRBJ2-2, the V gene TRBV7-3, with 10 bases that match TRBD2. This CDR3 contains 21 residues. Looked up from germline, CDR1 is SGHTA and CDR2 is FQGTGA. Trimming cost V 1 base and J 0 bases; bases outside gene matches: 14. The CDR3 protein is CASSLKPWGSGGTSNTGELFF. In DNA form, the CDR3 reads TGTGCCAGCAGCTTAAAACCCTGGGGTAGCGGGGGGACCTCGAACACCGGGGAGCTGTTTTTT. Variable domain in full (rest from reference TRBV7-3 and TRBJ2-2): GAGVSQTPSNKVTEKGKYVELRCDPISGHTALYWYRQSLGQGPEFLIYFQGTGAADDSGLPNDRFFAVRPEGSVSTLKIQRTERGDSAVYLCASSLKPWGSGGTSNTGELFFGEGSRLTVL.

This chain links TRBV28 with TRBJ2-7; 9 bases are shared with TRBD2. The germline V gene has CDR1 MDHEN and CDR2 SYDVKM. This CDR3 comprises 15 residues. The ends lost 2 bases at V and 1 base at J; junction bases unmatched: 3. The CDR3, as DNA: TGTGCCAGCAGTTTACCCACTAGCGGGTCCTACGAGCAGTACTTC. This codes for CASSLPTSGSYEQYF.

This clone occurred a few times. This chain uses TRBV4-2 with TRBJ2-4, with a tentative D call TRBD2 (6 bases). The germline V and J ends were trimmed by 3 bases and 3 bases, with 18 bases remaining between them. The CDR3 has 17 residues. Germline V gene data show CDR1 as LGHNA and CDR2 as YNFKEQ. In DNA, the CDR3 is TGTGCCAGCAGCCACCCGTGGATAGCGGAGAGCAAAAACATTCAGTACTTC. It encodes CASSHPWIAESKNIQYF.

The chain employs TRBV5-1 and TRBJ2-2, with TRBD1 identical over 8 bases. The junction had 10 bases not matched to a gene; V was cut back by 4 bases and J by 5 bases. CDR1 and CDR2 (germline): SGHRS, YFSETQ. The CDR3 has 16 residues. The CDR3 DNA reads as TGCGCCAGCAGCCCCCGGACAGGGTCGGGTACCGGGGAGCTGTTTTTT. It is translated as CASSPRTGSGTGELFF.

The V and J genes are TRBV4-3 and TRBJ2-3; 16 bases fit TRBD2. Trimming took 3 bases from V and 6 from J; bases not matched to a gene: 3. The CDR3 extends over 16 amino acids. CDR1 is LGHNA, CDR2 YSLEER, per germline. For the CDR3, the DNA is TGCGCCAGCAGCCAGGGGACTAGCGGGGGGGCGGATACGCAGTATTTT. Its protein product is CASSQGTSGGADTQYF.

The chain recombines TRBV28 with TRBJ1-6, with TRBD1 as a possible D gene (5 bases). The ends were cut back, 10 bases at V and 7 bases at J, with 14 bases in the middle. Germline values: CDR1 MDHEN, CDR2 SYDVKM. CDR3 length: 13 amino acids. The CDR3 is CATRPGINSPLHF. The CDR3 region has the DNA TGTGCCACCCGGCCAGGGATAAATTCACCCCTCCACTTT.

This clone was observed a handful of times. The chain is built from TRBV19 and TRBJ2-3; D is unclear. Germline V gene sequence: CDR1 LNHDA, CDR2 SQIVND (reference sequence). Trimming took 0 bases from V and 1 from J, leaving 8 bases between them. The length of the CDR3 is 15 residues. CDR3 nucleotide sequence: TGTGCCAGTAGTATAGAAAGAACCCGCACAGATACGCAGTATTTT. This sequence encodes CASSIERTRTDTQYF.

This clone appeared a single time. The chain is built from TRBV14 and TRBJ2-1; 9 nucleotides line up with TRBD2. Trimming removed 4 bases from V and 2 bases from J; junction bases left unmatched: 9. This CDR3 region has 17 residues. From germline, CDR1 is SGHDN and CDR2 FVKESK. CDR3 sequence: CASSPRTSVKTYNEQFF. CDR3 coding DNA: TGTGCCAGCAGCCCCAGGACTAGCGTCAAGACCTACAATGAGCAGTTCTTC.

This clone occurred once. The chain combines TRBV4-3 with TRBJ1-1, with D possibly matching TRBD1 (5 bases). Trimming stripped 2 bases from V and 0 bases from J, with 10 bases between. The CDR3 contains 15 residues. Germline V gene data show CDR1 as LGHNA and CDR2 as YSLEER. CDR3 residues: CASSQTTAMNTEAFF. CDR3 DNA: TGCGCCAGCAGCCAAACGACAGCTATGAACACTGAAGCTTTCTTT.

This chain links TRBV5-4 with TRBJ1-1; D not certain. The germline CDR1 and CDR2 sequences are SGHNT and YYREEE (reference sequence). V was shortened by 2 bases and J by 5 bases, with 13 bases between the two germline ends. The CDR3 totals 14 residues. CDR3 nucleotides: TGTGCCAGCAGCTTAGGCGGAACCGCTACTGAAGCTTTCTTT. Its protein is CASSLGGTATEAFF.

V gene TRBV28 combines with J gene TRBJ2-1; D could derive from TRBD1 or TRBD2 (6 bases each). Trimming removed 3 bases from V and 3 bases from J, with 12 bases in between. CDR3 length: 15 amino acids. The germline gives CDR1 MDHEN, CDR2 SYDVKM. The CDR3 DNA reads TGTGCCAGCAGTTTTCGGGGGCTCTACTACAATGAGCAGTTCTTC. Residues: CASSFRGLYYNEQFF.

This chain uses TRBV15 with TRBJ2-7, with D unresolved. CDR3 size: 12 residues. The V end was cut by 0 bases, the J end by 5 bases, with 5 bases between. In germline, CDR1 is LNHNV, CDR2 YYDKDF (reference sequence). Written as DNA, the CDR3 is TGTGCCACCAGCAGAGATTACCACGAGCAGTACTTC. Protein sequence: CATSRDYHEQYF.

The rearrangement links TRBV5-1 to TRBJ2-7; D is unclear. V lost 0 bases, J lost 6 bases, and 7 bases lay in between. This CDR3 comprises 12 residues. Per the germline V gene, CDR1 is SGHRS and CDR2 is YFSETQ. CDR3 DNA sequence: TGCGCCAGCAGCTTGGTTGGCGGCGAGCAGTACTTC. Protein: CASSLVGGEQYF.

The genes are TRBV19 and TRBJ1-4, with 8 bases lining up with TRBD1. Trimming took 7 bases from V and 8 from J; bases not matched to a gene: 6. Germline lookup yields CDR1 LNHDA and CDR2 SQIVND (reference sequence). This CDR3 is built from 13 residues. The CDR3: CASNRDRREKLFF. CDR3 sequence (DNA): TGTGCCAGTAATCGGGACAGGCGAGAAAAACTGTTTTTT.

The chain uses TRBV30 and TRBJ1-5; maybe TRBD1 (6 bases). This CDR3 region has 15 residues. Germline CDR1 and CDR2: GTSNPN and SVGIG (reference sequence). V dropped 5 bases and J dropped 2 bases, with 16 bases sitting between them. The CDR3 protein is CAWGPDKGGNQPQHF. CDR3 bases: TGTGCCTGGGGCCCCGATAAGGGGGGCAATCAGCCCCAGCATTTT.

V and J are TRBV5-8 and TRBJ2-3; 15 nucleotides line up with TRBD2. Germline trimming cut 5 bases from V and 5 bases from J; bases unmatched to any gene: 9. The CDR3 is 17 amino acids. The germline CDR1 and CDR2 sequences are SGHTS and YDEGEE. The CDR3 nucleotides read TGTGCCAGCAGTTCCGGGACTAGCGGGGGGTGGCAAGATACGCAGTATTTT. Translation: CASSSGTSGGWQDTQYF.